One and the same sample provided the 13 T cell receptor beta chains below, sequenced in a study of blood T cell repertoires in COVID-19. Libraries were prepared by immunoSEQ multiplex PCR; TCRdb keeps only in-frame clonotypes and omits some of them. The sample has roughly 190,000 clones, about 76% seen once. Material for sequencing was peripheral blood. These receptors were obtained from a woman in her forties or fifties with active or convalescent COVID-19.

This clone was recorded many times. The chain is built from TRBV5-4 and TRBJ1-1; 9 bases fit TRBD1. J was trimmed by 6 bases and V by 2 bases; bases with no gene match: 5. The germline CDR1 and CDR2 sequences are SGHNT and YYREEE (reference sequence). The CDR3 loop spans 14 amino acids. CDR3: CASSLQGAGAEAFF. The CDR3 DNA sequence: TGTGCCAGCAGCTTACAGGGGGCAGGGGCTGAAGCTTTCTTT.

The V and J genes are TRBV5-5 and TRBJ2-1, with 9 positions matching TRBD1. This CDR3 spans 14 amino acids. J was trimmed by 8 bases and V by 4 bases; bases with no gene match: 7. Looked up from germline, CDR1 is SGHKS and CDR2 is YYEKEE (reference sequence). The CDR3 loop reads CASSAGTGFDEQFF. CDR3 nucleotides: TGTGCCAGCAGCGCCGGGACAGGGTTCGATGAGCAGTTCTTC.

The chain uses TRBV7-3 and TRBJ2-1, with a tentative D call TRBD2 (6 bases). Trimming removed 2 bases from V and 2 bases from J, with 13 bases in between. Germline-derived CDR1 and CDR2 are SGHTA and FQGTGA. This CDR3 comprises 16 residues. CDR3 DNA sequence: TGTGCCAGCAGCTTAGGCCCGGGGGTGACCTACAATGAGCAGTTCTTC. This encodes CASSLGPGVTYNEQFF.

The V call is TRBV30, the J call TRBJ1-6, with D uncertain. CDR1 GTSNPN and CDR2 SVGIG come from the germline V gene (reference sequence). This CDR3 is built from 14 residues. V was shortened by 0 bases and J by 12 bases, with 15 bases between the two germline ends. This CDR3 reads CAWSVGPSSGPLHF. The CDR3 nucleotides are TGTGCCTGGAGTGTAGGTCCTTCATCGGGACCCCTCCACTTT.

The chain links TRBV28 to TRBJ2-1; no firm D call. Trimming removed 6 bases at V and 7 bases at J, with 7 bases between. CDR3 length equals 11 residues. Germline CDR1 and CDR2: MDHEN and SYDVKM. The CDR3 spells CASSLENEQFF. CDR3 DNA: TGTGCCAGCAGCCTAGAGAATGAGCAGTTCTTC.

The CDR3 sequence: CASSPGGSSNQPQHF. The DNA for the CDR3 is TGTGCCAGCAGCCCAGGTGGTAGTAGCAATCAGCCCCAGCATTTT. J is TRBJ1-5 and V is TRBV7-2; no reliable D call. With 5 bases removed from V and 0 bases from J, the gap between germline ends came to 11 bases. CDR1 is SGHTA, CDR2 FQGNSA, per germline. The CDR3 contains 15 residues.

V gene TRBV7-9 combines with J gene TRBJ2-2; a weak D match, TRBD2 (6 bases). The CDR3 length is 16 residues. Germline V gene data show CDR1 as SEHNR and CDR2 as FQNEAQ (reference sequence). V lost 2 bases and J 2 bases, leaving 12 bases between the germline ends. In DNA, the CDR3 is TGTGCCAGCAGCTTAAGGGCGGAGGGTAACACCGGGGAGCTGTTTTTT. Translation gives CASSLRAEGNTGELFF.

The chain joins TRBV18 to TRBJ1-1, with D tentatively TRBD1 (6 bases). The CDR3 has 14 residues. The V and J ends lost 6 bases and 2 bases respectively, with 13 bases between them. Per germline, CDR1 KGHSH and CDR2 LQKENI. This CDR3 reads CASSPRTVNTEAFF. DNA for the CDR3: TGTGCCAGCTCGCCCCGGACAGTTAACACTGAAGCTTTCTTT.

This clone was seen once. The chain employs TRBV7-9 and TRBJ2-5; 8 bases are shared with TRBD1. Trimming cost V 5 bases and J 2 bases; bases outside gene matches: 7. Germline CDR1 SEHNR, CDR2 FQNEAQ (reference sequence). This CDR3 region has 15 residues. The CDR3 is CASSTGQGGQETQYF. The DNA of the CDR3 is TGTGCCAGCAGCACCGGACAGGGTGGACAAGAGACCCAGTACTTC.

The chain is built from TRBV7-2 and TRBJ2-3; 7 bases are shared with TRBD2. V lost 5 bases and J lost 1; bases outside the gene matches: 9. The CDR3 runs 16 residues. Per the germline V gene, CDR1 is SGHTA and CDR2 is FQGNSA. The CDR3 loop reads CASSPRSGGGTDTQYF. The CDR3, as DNA: TGTGCCAGCAGCCCCCGTTCGGGAGGAGGCACAGATACGCAGTATTTT.

The rearrangement uses TRBV14 and TRBJ2-1; 8 nucleotides align to TRBD1. CDR1 is SGHDN and CDR2 is FVKESK in the germline V gene. Unmatched junction bases numbered 13, after V lost 5 bases and J lost 4 bases. The CDR3 totals 17 residues. The CDR3 DNA follows: TGTGCCAGCAGCGAAGGACAGGGAGGAATGGGGTACAATGAGCAGTTCTTC. Translated, it gives CASSEGQGGMGYNEQFF.

This chain uses TRBV25-1 with TRBJ1-6; 9 positions match TRBD1. V shed 7 bases and J 7 bases; nucleotides not matched to a gene: 8. Germline V gene sequence: CDR1 MGHDK, CDR2 SYGVNS. This CDR3 is built from 15 residues. In nucleotides, the CDR3 is TGTGCCAGCAACACAGGGGGCGCGGGGAATTCACCCCTCCACTTT. Encoded protein: CASNTGGAGNSPLHF.

The V and J genes are TRBV19 and TRBJ2-7, with D possibly TRBD1 on 5 matching bases. CDR1 is LNHDA and CDR2 is SQIVND in the germline V gene (reference sequence). The CDR3 has 15 residues. Trimming took 6 bases from V and 4 from J, leaving 19 bases between them. The CDR3 sequence is CASREVGQGSYEQYF. The CDR3 bases are TGTGCCAGTAGAGAGGTGGGGCAGGGCTCTTACGAGCAGTACTTC. Drawing the rest from reference TRBV19 and TRBJ2-7, the complete variable domain is DGGITQSPKYLFRKEGQNVTLSCEQNLNHDAMYWYRQDPGQGLRLIYYSQIVNDFQKGDIAEGYSVSREKKESFPLTVTSAQKNPTAFYLCASREVGQGSYEQYFGPGTRLTVT.